This TCR beta chain was documented in a study of cytomegalovirus exposure and HLA in healthy donors. Notes on the study in general: Sequencing had likely introduced a cluster of highly shared sequence variants as an artifact. Association of 16,951 TCR beta sequences with HLA alleles was found at 0.05 false discovery rate in a later analysis. Three CMV-associated chains proved CMV antigen-specific in vitro. Segments of the TCR beta V type were, in most cases, productive about 87% or about 30% of the time in an earlier analysis.

The ends were cut back, 3 bases at V and 2 bases at J, with 10 bases in the middle. This CDR3 is 14 amino acids long. Primers for the PCR totalled 60 Vbeta and 13 Jbeta. Some clones are missing from TCRdb's copy, which holds only in-frame ones; the method was immunoSEQ multiplex PCR. The data contain under 90,000 clones, about 84% of them singletons. This clone appeared a few times. The antigen is not known. V and J are TRBV23-1 and TRBJ1-2; TRBD1 might be the D (5 bases). TRBV23-1 is reported as an ORF; its role is uncertain. Sequenced input: PBMCs. The receptor comes from a middle-aged man in good health and CMV-seronegative. The CDR3 nucleotides read TGCGCCAGCAGTCACCCAACAGGAAACTATGGCTACACCTTC. Translated, it gives CASSHPTGNYGYTF.